The clone carrying this TCR beta chain was seen at least ten times. Its antigen remains unknown. Germline V gene lookup returns CDR1 MNHNS and CDR2 SASEGT. The V end lost 3 bases, the J end lost 4 bases, and 12 bases lay between the germline ends. This CDR3 has 14 amino acids. This entry is derived from a study of CD8 T cells in ankylosing spondylitis. Study-level findings and limits: There was a TCR beta motif, made of several highly homologous variants, that appeared characteristic of ankylosing spondylitis blood.

TCR beta libraries were made by quantitative 5'-RACE with molecular barcodes. In TCRdb, the 5' RACE reads were re-called with MiXCR into one record per CDR3 protein. The sample has under 250,000 distinct CDR3 sequences; about 7% are singletons. Sequenced input: blood, either unsorted or a sorted T cell fraction (not recorded which). This chain uses TRBV6-1 with TRBJ1-1; the D is unclear. The sequence came from a male donor with ankylosing spondylitis. This CDR3 reads CASSERSRSTEAFF. The CDR3 DNA reads TGTGCCAGCAGTGAGAGGAGTAGGTCCACTGAAGCTTTCTTT.